A single sample gave rise to the 8 T cell receptor beta chains below, sequenced in a study of OX40 agonist ivuxolimab in advanced cancers. Here immunoSEQ multiplex PCR was the method, and the copy in TCRdb shows in-frame clones only, minus some. The sample includes 81,000 or so clones, around 89% of them seen just once. The sequences come from CD4+ or CD8+ T cells sorted from blood, collected in a trial of the OX40 agonist ivuxolimab. The receptors derive from an adult with an advanced solid tumor such as melanoma, head and neck, liver or kidney cancer.

This clone is a singleton in its sample. The chain links TRBV30 to TRBJ2-5; D uncertain. The germline V and J ends were trimmed by 1 base and 5 bases, with 8 bases remaining between them. Germline V CDR1 and CDR2: GTSNPN, SVGIG (reference sequence). The CDR3 is 12 residues long. In nucleotides, the CDR3 is TGTGCCTGGAGTGGGGAAGTGGAGACCCAGTACTTC. Protein product: CAWSGEVETQYF.

This clone came up once. The V gene is TRBV7-3, the J gene TRBJ1-5; D is unclear. Germline CDR1 SGHTA, CDR2 FQGTGA. This CDR3 comprises 16 residues. V was trimmed by 5 bases and J by 6 bases, leaving 20 bases between them. CDR3 loop: CASSPGRAALVQPQHF. CDR3 nucleotides: TGTGCCAGCAGCCCCGGGCGGGCAGCATTGGTTCAGCCCCAGCATTTT.

This chain joins TRBV7-6 and TRBJ2-5, with 10 nucleotides matching TRBD1. With the DNA end fitting TRBJ2-7 better, the J assignment may be wrong. In germline, CDR1 is SGHVS, CDR2 FNYEAQ. The CDR3 length is 14 residues. Here the CDR3 DNA reads TGTGCCAGCAGCTACTCCGGGACAGGGGACGAGCAGTACTTC. It yields the protein CASSYSGTGDEQYF.

The rearrangement uses TRBV4-1 and TRBJ1-5; 9 positions match TRBD1. CDR1 MGHRA and CDR2 YSYEKL come from the germline V gene. The CDR3 totals 18 residues. Trimming took 0 bases from V and 0 from J; bases not matched to a gene: 6. This chain's CDR3 is CASSQDGQGPYSNQPQHF. The CDR3 DNA reads TGCGCCAGCAGCCAAGATGGACAGGGGCCTTATAGCAATCAGCCCCAGCATTTT.

J is TRBJ2-1 and V is TRBV7-8, with D hard to call. Germline loops: CDR1 SGHVS, CDR2 FQNEAQ. The CDR3 is 14 residues long. The germline V and J ends were trimmed by 1 base and 5 bases, with 9 bases remaining between them. The CDR3 DNA follows: TGTGCCAGCAGCTTAGTCGCCCCCAACAATGAGCAGTTCTTC. Encoded protein: CASSLVAPNNEQFF. The full variable domain, rest sourced from reference TRBV7-8 and TRBJ2-1, is GAGVSQSPRYKVAKRGQDVALRCDPISGHVSLFWYQQALGQGPEFLTYFQNEAQLDKSGLPSDRFFAERPEGSVSTLKIQRTQQEDSAVYLCASSLVAPNNEQFFGPGTRLTVL.

The chain carries TRBV6-5 and TRBJ2-5, with TRBD2 identical over 13 bases. The CDR3 sequence is 15 residues long. The V segment lost 6 bases and the J segment 5 bases; nucleotides outside the gene matches: 6. CDR1 and CDR2 from the germline V gene are MNHEY and SVGAGI. CDR3 nucleotides: TGTGCCAGCAGACGAGGGACTAGCGGGATTGAGACCCAGTACTTC. Translating gives CASRRGTSGIETQYF.

V usage is TRBV19 and J usage is TRBJ2-1; a weak D match, TRBD2 (7 bases). Germline V gene data show CDR1 as LNHDA and CDR2 as SQIVND (reference sequence). The V end was cut by 5 bases, the J end by 7 bases, with 18 bases between. The CDR3 is 15 amino acids. The DNA for the CDR3 is TGTGCCAGTAGTTCTTGGGTGGGGGGGCATAATGAGCAGTTCTTC. Its translation is CASSSWVGGHNEQFF.

The chain carries TRBV6-6 and TRBJ1-5, with D tentatively TRBD1 (6 bases). In germline, CDR1 is MNHNY, CDR2 SVGAGI (reference sequence). The V gene lost 6 bases and the J gene lost 5 bases, with 11 bases spanning the gap. CDR3 size: 13 residues. CDR3 in amino acids: CASSLEGDQPQHF. Here the CDR3 DNA reads TGTGCCAGCAGCCTGGAGGGGGATCAGCCCCAGCATTTT.